Following are 23 T cell receptor beta chains from one sample sequenced in a study of blood T cell repertoires in COVID-19. Sequencing used immunoSEQ multiplex PCR; TCRdb keeps in-frame clones, though not all of them. The sample yields more than 200,000 clones, 87% seen once. The specimen sequenced was peripheral blood. These receptors all stem from a man younger than 35 with active or convalescent COVID-19.

This clone occurred a few times. This chain uses TRBV11-1 with TRBJ2-7; 10 nucleotides agree with TRBD1. The V gene's germline CDR1 is SGHAT and CDR2 FQDESV (reference sequence). The CDR3 spans 15 residues. Trimming took 0 bases from V and 1 from J; bases not matched to a gene: 0. CDR3 in amino acids: CASSLADRGSYEQYF. The DNA for the CDR3 is TGTGCCAGCAGCTTAGCGGACAGGGGGTCCTACGAGCAGTACTTC. The full variable domain, in which reference TRBV11-1 and TRBJ2-7 provide the parts outside the CDR3, is EAEVAQSPRYKITEKSQAVAFWCDPISGHATLYWYRQILGQGPELLVQFQDESVVDDSQLPKDRFSAERLKGVDSTLKIQPAELGDSAMYLCASSLADRGSYEQYFGPGTRLTVT.

This chain connects TRBV19 to TRBJ1-1, with 7 bases fitting TRBD1. This CDR3 has 13 residues. V gave up 6 bases and J gave up 4 bases; unmatched junction bases: 5. Germline CDR1 and CDR2: LNHDA and SQIVND (reference sequence). The CDR3 protein is CASRQSGGTEAFF. CDR3 coding DNA: TGTGCCAGTAGACAGTCAGGGGGCACTGAAGCTTTCTTT.

V is TRBV7-9 and J is TRBJ2-5, with 7 bases aligning to TRBD1. Per the germline V gene, CDR1 is SEHNR and CDR2 is FQNEAQ (reference sequence). Trimming cost V 5 bases and J 5 bases; bases outside gene matches: 5. The CDR3 sequence is 13 residues long. This CDR3 reads CASSQGQQETQYF. The CDR3 region has the DNA TGTGCCAGCAGCCAGGGACAGCAGGAGACCCAGTACTTC.

V and J are TRBV9 and TRBJ2-7, with a possible D match to TRBD1 (6 bases). V was clipped by 0 bases and J by 0 bases, with 7 bases between them. Germline CDR1 is SGDLS and CDR2 is YYNGEE. This CDR3 contains 14 residues. Written as DNA, the CDR3 is TGTGCCAGCAGCGTAGGGACAGCCTCCTACGAGCAGTACTTC. It yields the protein CASSVGTASYEQYF.

Of note for this clone: This same CDR3 is encoded by further DNA sequences in the sample. The CDR3, as DNA: TGTGCCAGCTCACCGAGTGGGAACACTGAAGCTTTCTTT. Translation gives CASSPSGNTEAFF. V and J are TRBV18 and TRBJ1-1; no clear D. The V and J ends lost 3 bases and 1 base respectively, with 6 bases between them. This CDR3 spans 13 amino acids. Germline CDR1 is KGHSH and CDR2 is LQKENI.

The chain links TRBV5-8 to TRBJ1-3, with 8 positions matching TRBD1. Per the germline V gene, CDR1 is SGHTS and CDR2 is YDEGEE. This CDR3 has 18 amino acids. Trimming took 7 bases from V and 1 from J; bases not matched to a gene: 16. The CDR3 reads CASSNGDRRSHSGNTIYF. Here the CDR3 DNA reads TGTGCCAGCTCGAATGGGGACAGGCGTTCCCATTCTGGAAACACCATATATTTT.

The chain uses TRBV19 and TRBJ1-2; D possibly corresponds to TRBD1 (6 bases). V lost 5 bases to trimming and J lost 5 bases, with 15 bases between them. CDR3 length: 14 residues. Germline-derived CDR1 and CDR2 are LNHDA and SQIVND (reference sequence). The CDR3 region is CASSGPGQIYGYTF. Here the CDR3 DNA reads TGTGCCAGTAGTGGCCCGGGACAAATATATGGCTACACCTTC.

This sequence joins TRBV24-1 and TRBJ2-2, with TRBD2 identical over 12 bases. CDR3 length: 17 residues. Germline CDR1 and CDR2: KGHDR and SFDVKD. The J segment lost 6 bases and the V segment lost 4 bases, leaving 8 bases of the junction unmatched. CDR3 sequence: CATSEASGRGRAGELFF. Written as DNA, the CDR3 is TGTGCCACCAGTGAAGCTAGCGGGAGGGGAAGGGCCGGGGAGCTGTTTTTT.

CDR3 sequence reads: CASSSSSGSITDTQYF. The CDR3 nucleotides are TGTGCCAGCAGTTCGTCTAGCGGGAGTATCACAGATACGCAGTATTTT. The genes are TRBV6-4 and TRBJ2-3; 10 nucleotides align to TRBD2. In germline, CDR1 is MRHNA, CDR2 SNTAGT. The CDR3 consists of 16 residues. J lost 2 bases, V lost 5 bases, and 7 bases had no gene match.

The chain couples TRBV9 to TRBJ2-2, with 11 bases lining up with TRBD2. The CDR3 runs to 15 residues. V shed 5 bases and J 4 bases; nucleotides not matched to a gene: 4. The V gene's germline CDR1 is SGDLS and CDR2 YYNGEE. Here the CDR3 DNA reads TGTGCCAGCAGTCCTAGCGGGGGGCCCACCGGGGAGCTGTTTTTT. Its translation: CASSPSGGPTGELFF.

This clone has only one observation. This rearrangement joins TRBV3-1 (or the pseudogene TRBV3-2) to TRBJ1-1, with D perhaps matching TRBD1 (6 bases). The V end lost 3 bases, the J end lost 7 bases, and 12 bases lay between the germline ends. The CDR3 extends over 13 amino acids. Per the germline V gene, CDR1 is LGHDT and CDR2 is YNNKEL (reference sequence). The CDR3 loop is CASSHTPTGEAFF. In DNA form, the CDR3 reads TGTGCCAGCAGCCATACCCCGACAGGTGAAGCTTTCTTT.

The rearrangement links TRBV6-2 or TRBV6-3 to TRBJ1-6; D perhaps matches TRBD1 (6 bases). CDR3 length: 19 residues. The V gene lost 1 base and the J gene lost 7 bases, with 23 bases spanning the gap. Germline assignment: CDR1 MNHEY and CDR2 SVGEGT. The CDR3 loop reads CASSYFFRTGPPWNSPLHF. CDR3 nucleotides: TGTGCCAGCAGTTACTTCTTCCGAACAGGGCCCCCTTGGAATTCACCCCTCCACTTT.

The J gene is TRBJ1-2, the V gene TRBV19; TRBD1 agrees at 9 bases. Germline V gives CDR1 LNHDA, CDR2 SQIVND (reference sequence). Trimming cost V 1 base and J 1 base; bases outside gene matches: 7. The CDR3 loop spans 17 amino acids. DNA for the CDR3: TGTGCCAGTAGTATAGGGACAGGGGCCGGGGGTAACTATGGCTACACCTTC. It translates to CASSIGTGAGGNYGYTF.

J is TRBJ1-1 and V is TRBV9; 9 bases are shared with TRBD1. Germline trimming cut 3 bases from V and 8 bases from J; bases unmatched to any gene: 14. The CDR3 spans 16 residues. CDR1 is SGDLS and CDR2 is YYNGEE in the germline V gene. For the CDR3, the DNA is TGTGCCAGCAGCGCCCCACTGGGACAGGGAGGTTTGGAAGCTTTCTTT. Translated: CASSAPLGQGGLEAFF.

The chain has TRBV28 and TRBJ1-4; weak D call: TRBD1 (5 bases). V lost 4 bases, J lost 8 bases, and 14 bases lay in between. The CDR3 covers 14 residues. CDR1 and CDR2 (germline): MDHEN, SYDVKM. This chain's CDR3 is CASSSRPGVEKLFF. The DNA for the CDR3 is TGTGCCAGCAGTTCCCGACCGGGGGTAGAAAAACTGTTTTTT.

The chain is built from TRBV7-3 and TRBJ2-7; 7 nucleotides line up with TRBD1. The germline CDR1 and CDR2 sequences are SGHTA and FQGTGA. The V segment lost 5 bases and the J segment 0 bases; nucleotides outside the gene matches: 4. This CDR3 is 14 amino acids long. The chain's CDR3 is CASSPRTGSYEQYF. CDR3 DNA: TGTGCCAGCAGCCCCAGGACAGGCTCCTACGAGCAGTACTTC.

The rearrangement uses TRBV7-6 and TRBJ2-7; D possibly corresponds to TRBD2 (5 bases). CDR1 and CDR2 from the germline V gene are SGHVS and FNYEAQ. Trimming pared 5 bases from V and 5 bases from J, leaving 16 bases between. The CDR3 covers 14 residues. CDR3 in amino acids: CASSAVGSANEQYF. The CDR3 DNA follows: TGTGCCAGCAGCGCAGTGGGGAGTGCCAACGAGCAGTACTTC.

The chain uses TRBV28 and TRBJ2-3; 8 nucleotides agree with TRBD2. The CDR3 runs 14 residues. The J segment lost 2 bases and the V segment lost 7 bases, leaving 5 bases of the junction unmatched. Germline-derived CDR1 and CDR2 are MDHEN and SYDVKM. CDR3 in amino acids: CASTIAGTTDTQYF. The CDR3 nucleotides are TGTGCCAGCACAATAGCGGGGACCACAGATACGCAGTATTTT.

The V and J genes are TRBV5-4 and TRBJ1-4; D possibly corresponds to TRBD1 (5 bases). Trimming removed 4 bases from V and 4 bases from J, with 20 bases in between. This CDR3 has 17 residues. Germline-derived CDR1 and CDR2 are SGHNT and YYREEE (reference sequence). The CDR3 is CASSNGGTGRNNEKLFF. CDR3 nucleotides: TGTGCCAGCAGCAATGGAGGGACGGGTCGGAATAATGAAAAACTGTTTTTT.

The chain links TRBV2 to TRBJ1-6; 10 positions agree with TRBD1. This CDR3 contains 15 residues. Germline loops: CDR1 SNHLY, CDR2 FYNNEI. Losses at the gene ends were 7 bases for V and 7 bases for J; bases not matched to a gene: 7. For the CDR3, the DNA is TGTGCCAGCATCCGACAGGGGGCAGGGAATTCACCCCTCCACTTT. It yields the protein CASIRQGAGNSPLHF.

The CDR3 sequence is CASSFQGRRENNEQFF. The CDR3 region has the DNA TGTGCCAGCAGTTTCCAGGGTAGGAGGGAGAACAATGAGCAGTTCTTC. The chain couples TRBV27 to TRBJ2-1; a weak D match, TRBD2 (6 bases). Trimming shortened V by 3 bases and J by 5 bases, and 17 bases separated the two germline ends. This CDR3 contains 16 residues. In germline, CDR1 is MNHEY, CDR2 SMNVEV (reference sequence).

The V and J genes are TRBV3-1 (or the pseudogene TRBV3-2) and TRBJ2-7; 8 bases align to TRBD1. After removal of 1 base from V and 3 bases from J, the junction contained 2 bases not matched to a gene. Germline assignment: CDR1 LGHDT and CDR2 YNNKEL (reference sequence). The CDR3 extends over 14 amino acids. This chain's CDR3 is CASSQAGQVYEQYF. CDR3 nucleotide sequence: TGTGCCAGCAGCCAAGCGGGACAGGTCTACGAGCAGTACTTC.

This clone was found once. The chain links TRBV7-2 to TRBJ1-2; TRBD1 aligns across 7 bases. The CDR3 length is 15 residues. The germline V gene encodes CDR1 SGHTA and CDR2 FQGNSA. With V trimmed by 5 bases and J by 7 bases, 13 bases remained unmatched. The CDR3 region is CASSPHSTGVGGYTF. The CDR3 nucleotides are TGTGCCAGCAGCCCCCACTCAACAGGGGTCGGTGGCTACACCTTC. Variable domain in full (rest from reference TRBV7-2 and TRBJ1-2): GAGVSQSPSNKVTEKGKDVELRCDPISGHTALYWYRQSLGQGLEFLIYFQGNSAPDKSGLPSDRFSAERTGGSVSTLTIQRTQQEDSAVYLCASSPHSTGVGGYTFGSGTRLTVV.